The 30 T cell receptor beta chains below were found in one sample sequenced in a study of blood T cell repertoires in COVID-19. The method was immunoSEQ multiplex PCR; TCRdb's version includes in-frame clones alone and lacks a portion of them. The sample holds about 54,000 clones, 87% seen once. The sequencing input was peripheral blood. Every receptor here comes from a man between 50 and 59 years old with active COVID-19.

This chain joins TRBV30 and TRBJ2-7, with 7 bases that match TRBD2. The CDR3 has 14 residues. V dropped 4 bases and J dropped 6; count of bases not matched to a gene: 12. CDR1 GTSNPN and CDR2 SVGIG come from the germline V gene (reference sequence). CDR3 nucleotide sequence: TGTGCCTGGACTCCCCCAGGACTAGGTATCGAGCAGTACTTC. It codes for CAWTPPGLGIEQYF.

In the case of this clone: The junction departs from the called germline gene at one end, perhaps through a read error. Other DNA sequences from this sample encode an identical CDR3 as well. V is TRBV6-2 or TRBV6-3 and J is TRBJ2-1, with TRBD1 identical over 7 bases. Germline-derived CDR1 and CDR2 are MNHEY and SVGEGT. This CDR3 has 15 amino acids. The CDR3 is CASSYGTASYNEQFF. As DNA, the CDR3 is TGTGCCAGCAGTTACGGGACAGCCTCCTATAATGAGCAGTTCTTC.

In its sample, this clone was seen once. The V call is TRBV4-3, the J call TRBJ2-5, with 13 bases matching TRBD2. The ends lost 3 bases at V and 7 bases at J; junction bases unmatched: 8. Germline-derived CDR1 and CDR2 are LGHNA and YSLEER. The CDR3 loop spans 16 amino acids. CDR3 sequence reads: CASSQGTSGARGTQYF. In DNA, the CDR3 is TGCGCCAGCAGCCAGGGGACTAGCGGGGCCAGGGGGACCCAGTACTTC.

This chain links TRBV15 with TRBJ2-5; D is possibly TRBD2 (5 bases). The V gene's germline CDR1 is LNHNV and CDR2 YYDKDF (reference sequence). The CDR3 runs to 15 residues. Trimming took off 0 bases at V and 2 bases at J, with 10 bases between the two ends. This CDR3 is CATSRDGREQETQYF. As DNA, the CDR3 is TGTGCCACCAGCAGAGATGGCCGGGAACAAGAGACCCAGTACTTC.

V usage is TRBV6-4 and J usage is TRBJ1-1, with a tentative D call TRBD1 (5 bases). CDR1 MRHNA and CDR2 SNTAGT come from the germline V gene. The V gene lost 5 bases and the J gene lost 5 bases, with 18 bases spanning the gap. The CDR3 has 15 residues. The CDR3 DNA is TGTGCCAGCAGTCCCATAGCAGGGCCAGGGACTGAAGCTTTCTTT. Amino acids: CASSPIAGPGTEAFF.

The genes are TRBV4-2 and TRBJ2-7; perhaps TRBD1 as D (6 bases). The CDR3 totals 14 residues. The germline gives CDR1 LGHNA, CDR2 YNFKEQ. V was cut by 2 bases and J by 3 bases, with 11 bases left in between. The CDR3 DNA sequence: TGTGCCAGCAGCCAACAACCACAGGGCTACGAGCAGTACTTC. Residues: CASSQQPQGYEQYF.

This chain joins TRBV11-2 and TRBJ1-1, with D possibly TRBD1 on 6 matching bases. CDR1 is SGHAT, CDR2 FQNNGV, per germline. V was pared by 2 bases and J by 8 bases, with 18 bases between. The CDR3 covers 15 residues. The CDR3 loop reads CASSLSAGYDREAFF. The CDR3 region has the DNA TGTGCCAGCAGCTTAAGTGCGGGCTACGACAGGGAAGCTTTCTTT.

The chain recombines TRBV4-3 with TRBJ1-2; D might be TRBD1 (5 bases). This CDR3 comprises 16 residues. Trimming took off 0 bases at V and 5 bases at J, with 16 bases between the two ends. Germline loops: CDR1 LGHNA, CDR2 YSLEER. The CDR3 protein is CASSQDEAEQGYGYTF. CDR3 sequence (DNA): TGCGCCAGCAGCCAAGATGAGGCCGAGCAGGGTTATGGCTACACCTTC.

The CDR3, as DNA: TGTGCCAGCAGTGAAGCAGGGGGTATGTCTGAAGCTTTCTTT. Its protein product is CASSEAGGMSEAFF. The V gene is TRBV6-1, the J gene TRBJ1-1, with D tentatively TRBD1 (6 bases). Trimming shortened V by 0 bases and J by 6 bases, and 11 bases separated the two germline ends. Looked up from germline, CDR1 is MNHNS and CDR2 is SASEGT. The CDR3 length is 14 residues.

The chain is built from TRBV29-1 and TRBJ1-1; tentative D call: TRBD1 (6 bases). V lost 4 bases, J lost 0 bases, and 12 bases lay in between. This CDR3 comprises 14 residues. Germline CDR1 and CDR2: SQVTM and ANQGSEA. CDR3 residues: CSVGRGSMNTEAFF. DNA of the CDR3: TGCAGCGTTGGCAGGGGCAGTATGAACACTGAAGCTTTCTTT.

This clone was observed a single time. The chain uses TRBV10-3 and TRBJ1-5; tentatively, D is TRBD1 (5 bases). V dropped 6 bases and J dropped 2 bases, with 8 bases sitting between them. This CDR3 is 13 amino acids long. Germline CDR1 and CDR2: ENHRY and SYGVKD. CDR3 in DNA: TGTGCCATCAGCAGGGATGGCAATCAGCCCCAGCATTTT. Translating it yields CAISRDGNQPQHF.

This sequence joins TRBV27 and TRBJ1-1, with 9 nucleotides matching TRBD1. J was trimmed by 3 bases and V by 3 bases; bases with no gene match: 2. CDR3 length: 14 amino acids. Germline V gene data show CDR1 as MNHEY and CDR2 as SMNVEV (reference sequence). The CDR3 DNA follows: TGTGCCAGCAGTTTGGGACAGGGCTACACTGAAGCTTTCTTT. It codes for CASSLGQGYTEAFF.

With regard to this clone: An end of the junction differs from the germline gene, which may be a read error. This chain joins TRBV7-7 and TRBJ2-2, with 8 bases matching TRBD1. The CDR3 is made up of 16 amino acids. Germline loops: CDR1 SSHAT, CDR2 FNYEAQ (reference sequence). The CDR3 here is CASSFEGQVNTGELFF. The CDR3 DNA follows: TGTGCTAGCAGCTTCGAGGGACAGGTGAACACCGGGGAGCTGTTTTTT.

The genes are TRBV28 and TRBJ2-7; TRBD2 matches 7 bases. The V and J ends lost 1 base and 1 base, in that order; junction bases with no gene match: 4. This CDR3 comprises 15 residues. Germline loops: CDR1 MDHEN, CDR2 SYDVKM. CDR3 coding DNA: TGTGCCAGCAGTTTATTTGGGGGGGGTTCCTACGAGCAGTACTTC. Translating it yields CASSLFGGGSYEQYF.

The rearrangement links TRBV28 to TRBJ1-2; D is ambiguous. Trimming took 5 bases from V and 6 from J, leaving 13 bases between them. The CDR3 covers 13 residues. Per the germline V gene, CDR1 is MDHEN and CDR2 is SYDVKM. The CDR3 protein is CASSIRWRDGYTF. CDR3 nucleotide sequence: TGTGCCAGCAGTATCCGCTGGCGGGATGGCTACACCTTC.

V is TRBV18 and J is TRBJ2-3; D possibly corresponds to TRBD1 (6 bases). Per germline, CDR1 KGHSH and CDR2 LQKENI. The V and J ends lost 6 bases and 2 bases respectively, with 15 bases between them. The length of the CDR3 is 15 residues. CDR3 in amino acids: CASSLSQGTTDTQYF. The CDR3 nucleotides are TGTGCCAGCTCTCTTAGCCAGGGGACCACAGATACGCAGTATTTT.

This clone was picked up one time. The gene calls are TRBV13 and TRBJ2-1, with TRBD2 matching over 9 bases. V was clipped by 5 bases and J by 6 bases; unmatched bases: 8. The CDR3 consists of 15 residues. Per the germline V gene, CDR1 is PRHDT and CDR2 is FYEKMQ (reference sequence). CDR3 protein: CASSERGVRSNEQFF. The CDR3 bases are TGTGCCAGCAGCGAGCGGGGGGTCAGGAGCAATGAGCAGTTCTTC.

V gene TRBV24-1 combines with J gene TRBJ2-3; D is undetermined. The CDR3 has 14 residues. Trimming cost V 1 base and J 1 base, with 5 bases left between them. Germline assignment: CDR1 KGHDR and CDR2 SFDVKD. CDR3 sequence (DNA): TGTGCCACCAGTGATTTTCAGGGCACAGATACGCAGTATTTT. Translated: CATSDFQGTDTQYF.

The chain links TRBV12-3 or TRBV12-4 to TRBJ1-5; D is uncertain. The CDR3 contains 13 residues. The V end was cut by 2 bases, the J end by 4 bases, with 6 bases between. The CDR3, as DNA: TGTGCCAGCAGTTTACACAGTAATCAGCCCCAGCATTTT. Its translation is CASSLHSNQPQHF.

The chain links TRBV20-1 to TRBJ2-7, with D unresolved. Trimming stripped 3 bases from V and 2 bases from J, with 8 bases between. This CDR3 is built from 12 residues. From germline, CDR1 is DFQATT and CDR2 SNEGSKA (reference sequence). DNA of the CDR3: TGCAGTGCTAGTCCCCGGGCCTACGAGCAGTACTTC. Translating it yields CSASPRAYEQYF.

The sample holds one count of this clone. The V gene is TRBV3-1 (or the pseudogene TRBV3-2), the J gene TRBJ2-1; the match to TRBD2 covers 12 bases. Trimming removed 1 base from V and 7 bases from J; junction bases left unmatched: 5. Germline CDR1 and CDR2: LGHDT and YNNKEL (reference sequence). This CDR3 is built from 16 residues. The CDR3 protein is CASSQGGTSGQNEQFF. The DNA of the CDR3 is TGTGCCAGCAGCCAAGGAGGGACTAGCGGGCAAAATGAGCAGTTCTTC.

In DNA form, the CDR3 reads TGTGCCAGTAGTCCACGGGTCCTCCAGGGAGAGACCCAGTACTTC. Encoded protein: CASSPRVLQGETQYF. V is TRBV19 and J is TRBJ2-5, with a tentative D call TRBD1 (5 bases). The CDR3 runs to 15 residues. Germline CDR1 is LNHDA and CDR2 is SQIVND (reference sequence). V lost 5 bases and J 4 bases, leaving 17 bases between the germline ends.

This rearrangement joins TRBV10-1 to TRBJ2-1, with 7 bases matching TRBD1. V trimming: 7 bases; J trimming: 10 bases; junction bases outside the gene matches: 7. CDR1 and CDR2 from the germline V gene are WNHNN and SYGVQD (reference sequence). CDR3 size: 12 residues. CDR3 bases: TGCGCCAGCACAGGGGGTGGGGGCGAGCAGTTCTTC. Residues: CASTGGGGEQFF.

The chain employs TRBV5-1 and TRBJ1-4; D is ambiguous. The ends were cut back, 0 bases at V and 7 bases at J, with 16 bases in the middle. The CDR3 consists of 16 residues. From germline, CDR1 is SGHRS and CDR2 YFSETQ. CDR3 DNA: TGCGCCAGCAGCTTGGGGTTGGAGAGATCCGGTGAAAAACTGTTTTTT. Encoded protein: CASSLGLERSGEKLFF.

The V gene is TRBV9, the J gene TRBJ2-1, with 7 bases lining up with TRBD1. CDR3 length: 19 residues. CDR1 is SGDLS and CDR2 is YYNGEE in the germline V gene. The V segment lost 1 base and the J segment 0 bases; nucleotides outside the gene matches: 13. CDR3 region: CASSVTGDSKRGSYNEQFF. CDR3 coding DNA: TGTGCCAGCAGCGTAACTGGGGACAGCAAAAGGGGCTCCTACAATGAGCAGTTCTTC.

In nucleotides, the CDR3 is TGCGCCAGCAGCCCATCGACAGGGGGAAACTATGGCTACACCTTC. It translates to CASSPSTGGNYGYTF. V is TRBV4-3 and J is TRBJ1-2; 9 bases align to TRBD1. Germline CDR1 is LGHNA and CDR2 is YSLEER. V lost 4 bases, J lost 2 bases, and 5 bases stayed unmatched. The CDR3 has 15 residues.

V and J are TRBV9 and TRBJ2-7; 12 nucleotides align to TRBD2. Germline V CDR1 and CDR2: SGDLS, YYNGEE. The CDR3 consists of 16 residues. V lost 3 bases to trimming and J lost 5 bases; unmatched junction nucleotides: 9. The CDR3 DNA sequence: TGTGCCAGCAGCGGCACAAAGACTAGCGGGAGTAACGAGCAGTACTTC. As protein: CASSGTKTSGSNEQYF.

This clone was detected only once. The chain recombines TRBV5-1 with TRBJ2-1, with TRBD2 matching over 13 bases. The germline V gene encodes CDR1 SGHRS and CDR2 YFSETQ. Trimming at V came to 6 bases and at J to 9 bases, leaving 18 bases not matched to a gene. CDR3 length: 18 residues. CDR3: CASTPGLTSGRAQIEQFF. DNA of the CDR3: TGCGCCAGCACCCCAGGACTTACTAGCGGGAGGGCCCAAATTGAGCAGTTCTTC. Together with reference TRBV5-1 and TRBJ2-1, the CDR3 gives the full variable domain: KAGVTQTPRYLIKTRGQQVTLSCSPISGHRSVSWYQQTPGQGLQFLFEYFSETQRNKGNFPGRFSGRQFSNSRSEMNVSTLELGDSALYLCASTPGLTSGRAQIEQFFGPGTRLTVL.

The rearrangement uses TRBV5-4 and TRBJ2-1, with TRBD2 matching over 10 bases. Losses at the gene ends were 4 bases for V and 10 bases for J; bases not matched to a gene: 14. This CDR3 region has 16 residues. Per the germline V gene, CDR1 is SGHNT and CDR2 is YYREEE (reference sequence). DNA for the CDR3: TGTGCCAGCAGCCTGGGCGGGCAGCGGGAGGGCCACGAGCAGTTCTTC. Its translation: CASSLGGQREGHEQFF.

J is TRBJ2-7 and V is TRBV7-2; 11 nucleotides line up with TRBD2. Unmatched junction bases numbered 5, after V lost 1 base and J lost 3 bases. The CDR3 spans 16 residues. Looked up from germline, CDR1 is SGHTA and CDR2 is FQGNSA. The CDR3: CASSLGLAGPNYEQYF. CDR3 nucleotide sequence: TGTGCCAGCAGCTTAGGACTAGCGGGACCAAACTACGAGCAGTACTTC.